The next 10 T cell receptor beta chains were all read from a single sample in a study of cytomegalovirus exposure and HLA in healthy donors. Vbeta (60) and Jbeta (13) primers were used in the PCR. Some clones are missing from TCRdb's copy, which holds only in-frame ones; the method was immunoSEQ multiplex PCR. The sample has roughly 100,000 clones; about 80% are singletons. Sequenced input: PBMCs. The receptors were gathered from a woman aged 40 to 50 in good health and CMV-seronegative.

J is TRBJ1-1 and V is TRBV5-4; 7 bases fit TRBD1. In germline, CDR1 is SGHNT, CDR2 YYREEE (reference sequence). The CDR3 is 18 residues long. With V trimmed by 1 base and J by 4 bases, 16 bases remained unmatched. The CDR3 sequence is CASSLWDRFLLGTTEAFF. For the CDR3, the DNA is TGTGCCAGCAGCTTGTGGGACAGATTTTTATTGGGGACCACTGAAGCTTTCTTT.

This sequence joins TRBV5-1 and TRBJ1-4, with 9 bases fitting TRBD1. This CDR3 spans 14 amino acids. Per germline, CDR1 SGHRS and CDR2 YFSETQ. The V and J ends lost 0 bases and 8 bases, in that order; junction bases with no gene match: 2. CDR3 loop: CASSLEQGAEKLFF. The CDR3 DNA follows: TGCGCCAGCAGCTTGGAACAGGGGGCGGAAAAACTGTTTTTT.

The gene calls are TRBV6-5 and TRBJ1-2, with TRBD1 identical over 7 bases. The junction had 10 bases not matched to a gene; V was cut back by 6 bases and J by 6 bases. CDR1 is MNHEY and CDR2 is SVGAGI in the germline V gene. The CDR3 sequence is 14 residues long. This CDR3 reads CASREIGTENGYTF. The CDR3, as DNA: TGTGCCAGCAGGGAGATCGGGACAGAGAATGGCTACACCTTC.

This chain uses TRBV6-5 with TRBJ1-2; D uncertain. The V end was cut by 5 bases, the J end by 4 bases, with 14 bases between. Looked up from germline, CDR1 is MNHEY and CDR2 is SVGAGI. This CDR3 spans 14 amino acids. CDR3 DNA: TGTGCCAGCAGTCGGGAGGTTAGCCCCTATGGCTACACCTTC. Encoded protein: CASSREVSPYGYTF.

The chain carries TRBV27 and TRBJ1-1, with a tentative D call TRBD1 (6 bases). This CDR3 comprises 14 residues. The V gene lost 6 bases and the J gene lost 0 bases, with 11 bases spanning the gap. Germline V gene sequence: CDR1 MNHEY, CDR2 SMNVEV (reference sequence). The DNA for the CDR3 is TGTGCCAGCAGCAGAAGGACAGTGAACACTGAAGCTTTCTTT. It encodes CASSRRTVNTEAFF.

The chain's CDR3 is CASRSPSGPYEQYF. As DNA, the CDR3 is TGTGCCAGCAGGAGCCCTAGTGGCCCCTACGAGCAGTACTTC. The chain uses TRBV28 and TRBJ2-5; D not resolved. The J call is in doubt because the DNA end fits TRBJ2-7 better. The CDR3 contains 14 residues. The germline CDR1 and CDR2 sequences are MDHEN and SYDVKM.

The CDR3 nucleotides read TGTGCCAGCAGCCGCGGATATAGCAATCAGCCCCAGCATTTT. Encoded protein: CASSRGYSNQPQHF. The gene calls are TRBV7-2 and TRBJ1-5; D gene unclear. V was clipped by 5 bases and J by 0 bases, with 8 bases between them. The CDR3 length is 14 residues. Germline V gene data show CDR1 as SGHTA and CDR2 as FQGNSA.

The CDR3 nucleotides read TGTGCCAGCAGTTTCCCCCGACAGGGGATATATTTCGGGAACACTGAAGCTTTCTTT. Protein sequence: CASSFPRQGIYFGNTEAFF. The J gene is TRBJ1-1, the V gene TRBV28, with TRBD1 matching 8 bases. CDR3 length equals 19 residues. With 3 bases clipped from V and 1 base from J, the junction kept 16 bases outside the gene matches. Germline-derived CDR1 and CDR2 are MDHEN and SYDVKM.

The chain is built from TRBV7-9 and TRBJ2-2, with 15 nucleotides matching TRBD2. Germline V gives CDR1 SEHNR, CDR2 FQNEAQ (reference sequence). This CDR3 comprises 18 residues. The ends lost 3 bases at V and 5 bases at J; junction bases unmatched: 7. The CDR3 protein is CASSLKGLAGGLTGELFF. The CDR3, as DNA: TGTGCCAGCAGCTTGAAGGGACTAGCGGGAGGTTTAACCGGGGAGCTGTTTTTT.

The J gene is TRBJ1-1, the V gene TRBV11-2; no definite D call. This CDR3 is 15 amino acids long. Germline CDR1 and CDR2: SGHAT and FQNNGV. V was pared by 1 base and J by 0 bases, with 9 bases between. The DNA for the CDR3 is TGTGCCAGCAGCTTAGCTGAGGTCCTGAACACTGAAGCTTTCTTT. This codes for CASSLAEVLNTEAFF.